This is a list of T cell receptor beta chains from one sample in a study of blood T cells in healthy people across ages. MiXCR was run by TCRdb on the 5' RACE reads, yielding one entry per CDR3 protein. The profile shows 1.5 million or so distinct CDR3 sequences, roughly 43% of them singletons. The sample consisted of blood. These receptors were collected from a woman aged 18-35 years in good health. CDR3s include the opening cysteine and the closing phenylalanine or tryptophan. D genes are given only for firm matches. Only some rows state a clone size, as once, few, many or a class for expanded clones.

abundance,v_gene,j_gene,d_gene,CDR3nt,CDR3aa
few,TRBV7-9,TRBJ1-1,TRBD1,TGTGCCAGCATTCCAAGGACAGGGGGCACTGAAGCTTTCTTT,CASIPRTGGTEAFF
few,TRBV20-1,TRBJ1-4,TRBD1,TGCAGTGCTACCAGGGGGGAAAAACTGTTTTTT,CSATRGEKLFF
NA,TRBV28,TRBJ2-1,TRBD1,TGTGCCAGCAGTTTAAGACAGGGTTTTGCCGGCGTTCTGGACAATGAGCAGTTCTTC,CASSLRQGFAGVLDNEQFF
once,TRBV5-6,TRBJ2-4,TRBD1,TGTGCCAGCAGTTCCTACAGGGGGCCCCCCAAAAACATTCAGTACTTC,CASSSYRGPPKNIQYF
NA,TRBV9,TRBJ1-1,NA,TGTGCCAGCAGCGAGCAGAGGTACACTGAAGCTTTCTTT,CASSEQRYTEAFF
NA,TRBV7-3,TRBJ2-3,TRBD2,TGTGCCAGCAGCTTAGGTAGCGGGGGGCCAGTGATGGATACGCAGTATTTT,CASSLGSGGPVMDTQYF
few,TRBV29-1,TRBJ1-2,TRBD1,TGCAGCGTTGAATCGACAGGGGTGGTGTCCGATGGCTACACCTTC,CSVESTGVVSDGYTF
NA,TRBV25-1,TRBJ1-2,NA,TGTGCCAGCAGTAGGGACACACGGGAGCGTGGCTACACCTTC,CASSRDTRERGYTF
NA,TRBV20-1,TRBJ2-1,TRBD2,TGCAGTGCTAGAGCGACTAGCGGGAGGGGGTCCTACAATGAGCAGTTCTTC,CSARATSGRGSYNEQFF
NA,TRBV4-3,TRBJ2-1,NA,TGCGCCAGCAGCCAAGGCCTAGATGGGGTAAAGGAGCAGTTCTTC,CASSQGLDGVKEQFF
NA,TRBV24-1,TRBJ2-1,NA,TGTGCCACCAGTGCCTCTGTCCCCAACGGGGACAATGAGCAGTTCTTC,CATSASVPNGDNEQFF
few,TRBV18,TRBJ2-1,NA,TGTGCCAGCTCACCAGCCACTGGGAGCTCCTACAATGAGCAGTTCTTC,CASSPATGSSYNEQFF
NA,TRBV20-1,TRBJ1-1,NA,TGCAGTGCTAGAGATGGGGCGAGTTCCACTGAAGCTTTCTTT,CSARDGASSTEAFF
NA,TRBV3-1,TRBJ1-2,NA,TGTGCCAGCAGCCAAGTTCTAAACTATGGCTACACCTTC,CASSQVLNYGYTF
NA,TRBV6-2/TRBV6-3,TRBJ2-7,NA,TGTGCCAGCAATCTCGCCGGCCTTCCGGACTACGAGCAGTACTTC,CASNLAGLPDYEQYF
few,TRBV9,TRBJ2-7,TRBD2,TGTGCCAGCAGTGCCGGGGGGTCTAGCGGGGCCTACGAGCAGTACTTC,CASSAGGSSGAYEQYF
NA,TRBV20-1,TRBJ2-7,TRBD1,TGCAGTGCTAGAGGTGACAGGGATTTCTACGAGCAGTACTTC,CSARGDRDFYEQYF
NA,TRBV24-1,TRBJ1-1,NA,TGTGCCACCAGTGATCCACTAGGGGTTGAAGCTTTCTTT,CATSDPLGVEAFF
NA,TRBV10-3,TRBJ2-7,TRBD2,TGTGCCATCAGTGAGTCGCTAGCGGCCTACGAGCAGTACTTC,CAISESLAAYEQYF
NA,TRBV5-6,TRBJ2-3,NA,TGTGCCAGCAGCGGAGGGGTGCGCACAGATACGCAGTATTTT,CASSGGVRTDTQYF
NA,TRBV29-1,TRBJ2-7,NA,TGCAGCCCCACGGCAAACAATGAGCAGTACTTC,CSPTANNEQYF
NA,TRBV25-1,TRBJ1-3,NA,TGTGCCAGCAGTGACCCCAGGAGCTCTGGAAACACCATATATTTT,CASSDPRSSGNTIYF
NA,TRBV20-1,TRBJ2-3,TRBD2,TGCAGTGCTAGTCCCCCGGGACTAGCGGGTGAAGATACGCAGTATTTT,CSASPPGLAGEDTQYF
NA,TRBV12-3/TRBV12-4,TRBJ2-5,TRBD2,TGTGCCAGCAGTTGGGGGGGTGTGAATGAGCAGTACTTC,CASSWGGVNEQYF
once,TRBV29-1,TRBJ1-2,NA,TGCAGCGTTGACGAGGTCGGACAGAGCTATGGCTACACCTTC,CSVDEVGQSYGYTF
NA,TRBV6-2/TRBV6-3,TRBJ2-4,TRBD2,TGTGCCAGCAGTTACTCCTTCGGGAGGGACGCCATTCAGTACTTC,CASSYSFGRDAIQYF
NA,TRBV4-3,TRBJ1-2,TRBD1,TGCGCCAGCAGCCGATTAACAGGGACAGGAAACTATGGCTACACCTTC,CASSRLTGTGNYGYTF
NA,TRBV7-8,TRBJ1-5,NA,TGTGCCAGCAGCCCCCGCAGGGTCCAGCCCCAGCATTTT,CASSPRRVQPQHF
few,TRBV19,TRBJ2-7,TRBD1,TGTGCCAGTACTCGGACAGGAAAGACCTACGAGCAGTACTTC,CASTRTGKTYEQYF
NA,TRBV7-9,TRBJ1-2,NA,TGTGCCAGCAGCAACGGGGCCCCTAACTATGGCTACACCTTC,CASSNGAPNYGYTF
few,TRBV28,TRBJ1-1,NA,TGTGCAGCAAGACAGGACAACACTGAAGCTTTCTTT,CAARQDNTEAFF
NA,TRBV2,TRBJ2-5,TRBD2,TGTGCCAGCAGTGAAGGTAGCGGGGTGTACAATGAGCAGTACTTC,CASSEGSGVYNEQYF